The 30 T cell receptor beta chains listed next were all sequenced from one sample in a study of metastatic and nonmetastatic thyroid tumors. All patients were treatment-naive before thyroid surgery. TCRdb called clones again from the PCR reads with MiXCR. Among about 60,000 clones listed, 15% to 20% were seen once. Sequenced: blood. The receptors come from a male donor with papillary thyroid cancer or a benign thyroid nodule (not recorded which). Some clones in this sample may be carry-over from other donors' samples.

The table lists this clone with many counts. V usage is TRBV5-1 and J usage is TRBJ2-5, with 7 bases fitting TRBD1. From germline, CDR1 is SGHRS and CDR2 YFSETQ. The V and J ends lost 6 bases and 4 bases, in that order; junction bases with no gene match: 9. CDR3 length: 14 residues. The CDR3 DNA follows: TGCGCCAGCAAGTCACCCACAGGGGTAGAGACCCAGTACTTC. It codes for CASKSPTGVETQYF.

The sample holds many counts of this clone. The chain has TRBV5-1 and TRBJ1-5; D is uncertain. Germline loops: CDR1 SGHRS, CDR2 YFSETQ. The CDR3 is 14 residues long. V dropped 2 bases and J dropped 6 bases, with 12 bases sitting between them. The CDR3: CASSLTGSTQPQHF. In DNA, the CDR3 is TGCGCCAGCAGCTTAACCGGGTCCACTCAGCCCCAGCATTTT.

This clone showed up many times. This chain connects TRBV6-4 to TRBJ1-6, with D hard to call. The V gene's germline CDR1 is MRHNA and CDR2 SNTAGT. This CDR3 is 10 amino acids long. The CDR3 sequence is CTDRDSPLHF. The CDR3 DNA reads TGTACCGACCGGGATTCACCCCTCCACTTT.

This clone has at least ten counts. V usage is TRBV19 and J usage is TRBJ1-3; 7 nucleotides agree with TRBD1. The CDR3 is made up of 17 amino acids. V shed 5 bases, J shed 1 base, and the junction held 11 bases outside the gene matches. The V gene's germline CDR1 is LNHDA and CDR2 SQIVND (reference sequence). The CDR3 coding sequence is TGTGCCAGTAGTCCACGACAGGGTCGAGTGTCTGGAAACACCATATATTTT. Translation: CASSPRQGRVSGNTIYF.

This clone was recorded at least ten times. The chain uses TRBV5-1 and TRBJ2-2; 10 bases line up with TRBD2. The junction had 7 bases not matched to a gene; V was cut back by 5 bases and J by 0 bases. Germline V CDR1 and CDR2: SGHRS, YFSETQ. The length of the CDR3 is 17 residues. The CDR3 loop is CASRPTSGSANTGELFF. CDR3 DNA: TGCGCCAGCAGGCCGACTAGCGGGTCCGCGAACACCGGGGAGCTGTTTTTT. Combining the CDR3 with reference TRBV5-1 and TRBJ2-2 gives the whole variable domain KAGVTQTPRYLIKTRGQQVTLSCSPISGHRSVSWYQQTPGQGLQFLFEYFSETQRNKGNFPGRFSGRQFSNSRSEMNVSTLELGDSALYLCASRPTSGSANTGELFFGEGSRLTVL.

This chain connects TRBV9 to TRBJ2-1; TRBD2 aligns across 9 bases. The CDR3 runs to 15 residues. Germline CDR1 reads SGDLS; CDR2 reads YYNGEE. Trimming removed 3 bases from V and 9 bases from J; junction bases left unmatched: 10. As DNA, the CDR3 is TGTGCCAGCAGCGGGACCTGGACTAGCGTGGTTGAGCAGTTCTTC. This codes for CASSGTWTSVVEQFF.

Points on this clone: A clone one base away is much larger, so this may be a read error. The genes are TRBV18 and TRBJ1-1; weak D call: TRBD1 (6 bases). V was cut by 4 bases and J by 2 bases, with 11 bases left in between. The CDR3 totals 14 residues. Germline lookup yields CDR1 KGHSH and CDR2 LQKENI. The chain's CDR3 is CASSQQGANTEAFF. DNA for the CDR3: TGTGCCAGCTCACAACAGGGAGCCAACACTGAAGCTTTCTTT.

This clone was seen ten or more times. One end of the junction varies from germline; a read error may be responsible. CDR3 sequence: CASSGFPSSGGYIF. DNA of the CDR3: TGTGCCAGCAGCGGATTTCCTTCGTCAGGTGGCTACATCTTC. V is TRBV5-5 and J is TRBJ1-2, with D unclear. Per the germline V gene, CDR1 is SGHKS and CDR2 is YYEKEE (reference sequence). The CDR3 is 14 amino acids.

This clone was seen ten or more times. The CDR3 region is CASSSWTVQVDEQFF. CDR3 nucleotides: TGTGCCAGCAGCTCATGGACAGTCCAAGTCGATGAGCAGTTCTTC. The gene calls are TRBV11-1 and TRBJ2-1; perhaps TRBD1 as D (6 bases). The V gene's germline CDR1 is SGHAT and CDR2 FQDESV (reference sequence). The CDR3 is 15 amino acids. With 4 bases removed from V and 8 bases from J, the gap between germline ends came to 18 bases.

In this sample, this clone turned up many times. CDR3 nucleotide sequence: TGTGCCAGCAGTTTAATTGGGTCTTGGGACAGGGGGCGAACTGAAGCTTTCTTT. Protein product: CASSLIGSWDRGRTEAFF. The V call is TRBV28, the J call TRBJ1-1; 12 bases match TRBD1. V shed 2 bases and J 5 bases; nucleotides not matched to a gene: 12. The germline CDR1 and CDR2 sequences are MDHEN and SYDVKM. The CDR3 consists of 18 residues.

This clone was picked up many times. The rearrangement uses TRBV25-1 and TRBJ2-1; 7 bases fit TRBD1. Trimming cost V 6 bases and J 8 bases; bases outside gene matches: 7. The CDR3 consists of 13 residues. CDR1 is MGHDK, CDR2 SYGVNS, per germline. CDR3 protein: CASRNTGVHEQFF. As DNA, the CDR3 is TGTGCCAGCAGAAACACAGGGGTCCATGAGCAGTTCTTC.

This clone was found many times. The chain combines TRBV6-2 or TRBV6-3 with TRBJ2-3, with D hard to call. Germline assignment: CDR1 MNHEY and CDR2 SVGEGT. Trimming took 6 bases from V and 0 from J, leaving 16 bases between them. This CDR3 has 16 residues. This CDR3 is CASSLFRAPSTDTQYF. The CDR3 nucleotides are TGTGCCAGCAGCCTCTTTCGAGCGCCCAGCACAGATACGCAGTATTTT.

The V and J genes are TRBV4-2 and TRBJ1-2; no clear D. This CDR3 spans 16 amino acids. V was clipped by 0 bases and J by 5 bases, with 16 bases between them. CDR1 and CDR2 (germline): LGHNA, YNFKEQ. CDR3 loop: CASSQDSTPGYYGYTF. The CDR3 DNA is TGTGCCAGCAGCCAAGACTCTACTCCTGGATATTATGGCTACACCTTC.

This clone appeared many times. The V gene is TRBV5-8, the J gene TRBJ1-4, with a weak D call TRBD1 (5 bases). Germline-derived CDR1 and CDR2 are SGHTS and YDEGEE. Trimming took 0 bases from V and 11 from J, leaving 14 bases between them. The CDR3 runs 14 residues. CDR3 region: CASSLAGGGSKLFF. In DNA, the CDR3 is TGTGCCAGCAGCTTGGCCGGGGGAGGATCTAAACTGTTTTTT.

Comment on this clone: This clone may be a read error of a much larger clone one base away. In DNA, the CDR3 is TGCAGTGTGATATTATGGACAGGTGCATATTTT. Translated, it gives CSVILWTGAYF. The J gene is TRBJ1-1, the V gene TRBV20-1; 7 bases agree with TRBD1. Looked up from germline, CDR1 is DFQATT and CDR2 is SNEGSKA (reference sequence). The CDR3 length is 11 residues.

This clone was seen many times. The V gene is TRBV6-5, the J gene TRBJ1-2; TRBD1 might be the D (5 bases). This CDR3 contains 15 residues. V was pared by 0 bases and J by 5 bases, with 13 bases between. Germline V gene sequence: CDR1 MNHEY, CDR2 SVGAGI. CDR3 amino acids: CASSYSRDWNYGYTF. CDR3 in DNA: TGTGCCAGCAGTTACTCCCGGGACTGGAATTATGGCTACACCTTC.

This clone was seen many times. The sample has other DNA sequences that encode this CDR3 too. The V call is TRBV12-3 or TRBV12-4, the J call TRBJ2-1; TRBD1 matches at 10 bases. Trimming took 5 bases from V and 5 from J; bases not matched to a gene: 6. The CDR3 covers 15 residues. Here the CDR3 reads CASSPRQGAHNEQFF. In nucleotides, the CDR3 is TGTGCCAGCAGTCCGCGACAGGGGGCCCACAATGAGCAGTTCTTC.

This clone was detected ten times or more. J is TRBJ2-5 and V is TRBV30, with D possibly being TRBD1 or TRBD2 (5 bases each). The CDR3 is made up of 13 amino acids. Between the trimmed V and J ends, which lost 2 bases and 6 bases, there was a span of 13 bases. The germline V gene encodes CDR1 GTSNPN and CDR2 SVGIG (reference sequence). The CDR3 nucleotides read TGTGCCTGGAGTTCGGGACCCGAAAAGACCCAGTACTTC. It translates to CAWSSGPEKTQYF.

This clone was detected many times. Other DNA sequences of this sample code for an identical CDR3. The DNA for the CDR3 is TGTGCCAGCAGCGTAGCCCCTAGCGGGATGGGCACAGATACGCAGTATTTT. This gives the protein CASSVAPSGMGTDTQYF. The genes are TRBV9 and TRBJ2-3, with 9 nucleotides matching TRBD2. Germline-derived CDR1 and CDR2 are SGDLS and YYNGEE. CDR3 length: 17 amino acids. Trimming took 0 bases from V and 1 from J; bases not matched to a gene: 6.

This clone was counted a few times. This chain joins TRBV6-2 or TRBV6-3 and TRBJ2-5; D may be TRBD2 (7 bases). CDR1 is MNHEY, CDR2 SVGEGT, per germline. V was shortened by 0 bases and J by 4 bases, with 9 bases between the two germline ends. The CDR3 has 14 residues. The CDR3, as DNA: TGTGCCAGCAGTTACTCGGGGGGGCGAGAGACCCAGTACTTC. Encoded protein: CASSYSGGRETQYF.

CDR3 protein: CASSRPHYEQYF. The DNA of the CDR3 is TGTGCCAGCAGCCGTCCACACTACGAGCAGTACTTC. V gene TRBV5-8 combines with J gene TRBJ2-7; the D is unclear. The length of the CDR3 is 12 residues. V gave up 4 bases and J gave up 3 bases, with 8 bases separating them. In germline, CDR1 is SGHTS, CDR2 YDEGEE.

In this sample, this clone turned up a few times. This sequence may be a read error, since a much larger clone differs from it by one base. The rearrangement joins TRBV12-3 or TRBV12-4 to TRBJ2-5; D possibly matches TRBD1 or TRBD2 (5 bases each). The CDR3 consists of 17 residues. V was shortened by 2 bases and J by 5 bases, with 21 bases between the two germline ends. The CDR3 DNA is TGTGCCAGCAGTTTATCCAGACAGACGGGGATACGCGAGACCCAGTACTTC. Protein: CASSLSRQTGIRETQYF.

This clone showed up many times. The chain combines TRBV24-1 with TRBJ1-3, with a weak D call TRBD1 (5 bases). The germline V gene has CDR1 KGHDR and CDR2 SFDVKD. The CDR3 consists of 14 residues. V lost 10 bases and J lost 5, with 17 bases in between. The CDR3 DNA reads TGTGCCACAAATACACCGGGACGGCGAAACACCATATATTTT. It is translated as CATNTPGRRNTIYF.

Comments on this clone: This sequence may be a read error, since a much larger clone differs from it by one base. Other DNA sequences in the same sample also yield this CDR3. This rearrangement joins TRBV10-3 to TRBJ1-2; D is possibly TRBD1 (5 bases). The germline V gene has CDR1 ENHRY and CDR2 SYGVKD. V was clipped by 5 bases and J by 4 bases, with 11 bases between them. This CDR3 comprises 13 residues. The CDR3 loop is CAISSDSSYGYTF. The CDR3 DNA reads as TGTGCCATCAGTTCTGACAGTTCCTATGGCTACACCTTC.

Regarding this clone: This sample includes further DNA sequences coding for the same CDR3. The V call is TRBV5-1, the J call TRBJ2-4; possibly TRBD1 for D (5 bases). V shed 0 bases and J shed 4 bases, with 14 bases lying between them. Germline V gene lookup returns CDR1 SGHRS and CDR2 YFSETQ. This CDR3 spans 16 amino acids. CDR3 protein: CASSLGQGDSKNIQYF. The CDR3 DNA sequence: TGCGCCAGCAGCTTGGGCCAGGGTGATTCTAAAAACATTCAGTACTTC.

This clone was detected only a few times. A much more abundant neighbour one base away suggests this may be a read error. Other DNA sequences in the sample encode the same CDR3. The chain employs TRBV19 and TRBJ2-1; D not resolved. The CDR3 length is 12 residues. V lost 3 bases to trimming and J lost 10 bases, with 10 bases between them. Germline loops: CDR1 LNHDA, CDR2 SQIVND (reference sequence). The CDR3 here is CASSMPPNEQFF. In DNA, the CDR3 is TGTGCCAGTAGTATGCCACCAAACGAGCAGTTCTTC. Together with reference TRBV19 and TRBJ2-1, the CDR3 gives the full variable domain: DGGITQSPKYLFRKEGQNVTLSCEQNLNHDAMYWYRQDPGQGLRLIYYSQIVNDFQKGDIAEGYSVSREKKESFPLTVTSAQKNPTAFYLCASSMPPNEQFFGPGTRLTVL.

This clone was seen many times. The rearrangement joins TRBV7-3 to TRBJ1-1; D is possibly TRBD1 (5 bases). Germline V gene lookup returns CDR1 SGHTA and CDR2 FQGTGA. CDR3 size: 13 residues. Trimming left V 2 bases short and J 4 bases short, with 8 bases between. CDR3 in DNA: TGTGCCAGCAGCTTAGGGCAGGGCACTGAAGCTTTCTTT. Encoded protein: CASSLGQGTEAFF.

The chain couples TRBV18 to TRBJ1-3, with D unresolved. The CDR3 extends over 15 amino acids. V was shortened by 3 bases and J by 0 bases, with 9 bases between the two germline ends. The germline V gene encodes CDR1 KGHSH and CDR2 LQKENI. CDR3 sequence reads: CASSPPGGSGNTIYF. In nucleotides, the CDR3 is TGTGCCAGCTCACCCCCAGGCGGCTCTGGAAACACCATATATTTT.

There are many counts of this clone. The chain joins TRBV6-1 to TRBJ1-1; TRBD1 aligns across 8 bases. Germline V lookup: CDR1 MNHNS, CDR2 SASEGT. This CDR3 is 17 amino acids long. Trimming cost V 4 bases and J 0 bases; bases outside gene matches: 10. This chain's CDR3 is CASSVIAGGLVNTEAFF. The CDR3 DNA sequence: TGTGCCAGCAGTGTTATTGCAGGGGGCCTCGTGAACACTGAAGCTTTCTTT.

This clone was recorded at least ten times. This rearrangement joins TRBV2 to TRBJ1-3, with TRBD1 matching 7 bases. This CDR3 comprises 16 residues. The germline CDR1 and CDR2 sequences are SNHLY and FYNNEI. J lost 3 bases, V lost 6 bases, and 11 bases had no gene match. CDR3 coding DNA: TGTGCCAGCAGCAGACTGGGCAGGGGGAGTGGAAACACCATATATTTT. The encoded protein is CASSRLGRGSGNTIYF.